This TCR beta chain is drawn from a study of control samples from healthy donors and cancer patients. Here immunoSEQ multiplex PCR was the method, and the copy in TCRdb shows in-frame clones only, minus some. This table has approximately 170,000 clones, about 90% appearing once. The V gene lost 2 bases and the J gene lost 6 bases, with 5 bases spanning the gap. The germline CDR1 and CDR2 sequences are KGHSH and LQKENI. The CDR3 runs to 12 residues. The J gene is TRBJ1-5, the V gene TRBV18; D is uncertain. The specimen was blood. The receptor's source is a woman between 50 and 59 years old in good health. The CDR3 loop is CASSPSSQPQHF. CDR3 nucleotide sequence: TGTGCCAGCTCACCATCCAGTCAGCCCCAGCATTTT.